This T cell receptor (beta chain) was observed in a study of shared clonotypes between healthy human individuals. Looked up from germline, CDR1 is SGDLS and CDR2 is YYNGEE. The CDR3 is 16 residues long. Trimming took 0 bases from V and 0 from J, leaving 11 bases between them. Clones were sequenced by immunoSEQ multiplex PCR, and TCRdb holds only the in-frame ones, with some missing. This table has 2 million to 3 million clones, 93% appearing once. Sequencing was done on a sample of naive CD4+ T cells from PBMCs. Subset in this sample: CD45RA+ positively selected. The TCR originated in a man between 18 and 35 years old in good health. Some clones in this sample may be carry-over from other donors' samples. V is TRBV9 and J is TRBJ2-3; the D is unclear. The CDR3: CASSVVGAPSTDTQYF. DNA of the CDR3: TGTGCCAGCAGCGTAGTCGGCGCCCCTAGCACAGATACGCAGTATTTT.